The present T cell receptor (beta chain) was sequenced within a study of blood T cells in healthy people across ages. With V trimmed by 0 bases and J by 9 bases, 14 bases remained unmatched. Germline-derived CDR1 and CDR2 are DFQATT and SNEGSKA (reference sequence). CDR3 size: 16 residues. Combining a sample-barcoded 5' primer with a J-beta primer mix, a second PCR ran for roughly 7 to 11 cycles. One entry per CDR3 protein results from TCRdb running MiXCR on the 5' RACE reads. The table includes over 1.5 million distinct CDR3 sequences, around half detected once. The people who gave samples were healthy Caucasians from Russia, aged roughly 6 to 100. Every participating donor contributed roughly 10 milliliters of peripheral blood through a draw.

The clonotype comes from a woman in her thirties or forties in good health. Sequences were obtained from blood. The chain is built from TRBV20-1 and TRBJ1-5; TRBD1 aligns across 7 bases. The CDR3, as DNA: TGCAGTGCTAGAGACGGGGGGACAGCCCCGAGGAGGCCCCAGCATTTT. As protein: CSARDGGTAPRRPQHF.